Shown below are 3 T cell receptor delta chains from a single sample sequenced in a study of γδ T cells in repeated Plasmodium falciparum infection. Vgamma9/Vdelta2+ and Vdelta2-negative gammadelta T cells were flow-sorted from PBMC for bulk sequencing. TCRdb reprocessed the multiplex PCR reads through CATT. Of tens of thousands of delta-chain clones in the sample, 1.6% were seen once. The specimen was gamma-delta T cells from blood. The receptors were sampled from a pool of human donors (malaria-infected and uninfected, not separated).

In this sample, this clone is medium-sized. Other DNA sequences in this sample translate to the same CDR3. This rearrangement joins TRDV1 to TRDJ1; D gene unclear. This CDR3 has 17 amino acids. Germline V gene sequence: CDR1 TSWWSYY, CDR2 QGS. V dropped 4 bases and J dropped 0 bases, with 18 bases sitting between them. The CDR3, as DNA: TGTGCTCTTGGGGGCTGGCGGCAGTTGGTTTACACCGATAAACTCATCTTT. Its translation: CALGGWRQLVYTDKLIF.

Remarks on this clone: This likely traces to a read error, being one base from a far larger clone. This specimen includes other DNA sequences encoding the same CDR3. No call exists for the J gene, whereas the V gene is TRDV2. The CDR3 has 15 amino acids. Germline loops: CDR1 GEAIGNYY, CDR2 EKD. CDR3 sequence reads: CACVKVTPLVEKLIF. The DNA for the CDR3 is TGTGCCTGTGTGAAGGTGACACCCTTGGTGGAGAAGCTCATCTTT.

This clone was seen a handful of times. The protein that TCRdb holds for this DNA derives from a much larger clone and differs from the translated DNA at residue 13, which likely indicates a read error; the protein shown here is translated from the DNA. The CDR3 bases are TGTGCTCTTGGGGAAAGGCCCTACCTTCCAACTGGGGAATACTTCTCCTGGGACACCCGACAGATGTTTTTC. This sequence encodes CALGERPYLPTGEYFSWDTRQMFF. This rearrangement joins TRDV1 to TRDJ3, with D perhaps TRDD3 (7 bases). The J gene, missing from TCRdb, was assigned here through DNA to germline matching. The CDR3 runs to 24 residues. Germline-derived CDR1 and CDR2 are TSWWSYY and QGS. V shed 2 bases and J shed 0 bases, with 29 bases lying between them.